Listed here are 4 T cell receptor beta chains from one sample, sequenced in a study of OX40 agonist ivuxolimab in advanced cancers. Produced via immunoSEQ multiplex PCR; TCRdb's table is partial and in-frame only. The data contain tens of thousands of clones, approximately 80% of them seen just once; the ten biggest clones take up 1.1%. The sequencing here drew on CD4+ or CD8+ T cells sorted from blood, taken in a trial of the OX40 agonist ivuxolimab. All receptors come from an adult with an advanced solid tumor such as melanoma, head and neck, liver or kidney cancer.

This sequence joins TRBV7-6 and TRBJ1-4, with unresolved D. Germline CDR1 and CDR2: SGHVS and FNYEAQ. V lost 7 bases and J lost 0, with 9 bases in between. The length of the CDR3 is 14 residues. As DNA, the CDR3 is TGTGCCAGCACCCAGGATGCAACTAATGAAAAACTGTTTTTT. It translates to CASTQDATNEKLFF.

This chain uses TRBV18 with TRBJ1-4; 9 bases agree with TRBD1. Losses at the gene ends were 2 bases for V and 5 bases for J; bases not matched to a gene: 3. The CDR3 loop spans 15 amino acids. The germline V gene has CDR1 KGHSH and CDR2 LQKENI. The CDR3 DNA reads as TGTGCCAGCTCACCATCCGGGACAGGGAATGAAAAACTGTTTTTT. This translates into CASSPSGTGNEKLFF.

The chain combines TRBV5-5 with TRBJ2-1; 10 bases are a match to TRBD1. V shed 5 bases and J 5 bases; nucleotides not matched to a gene: 7. The CDR3 runs to 15 residues. Germline V gene lookup returns CDR1 SGHKS and CDR2 YYEKEE (reference sequence). The CDR3 region has the DNA TGTGCCAGCAGACCCGGGACAGGGGAAAACAATGAGCAGTTCTTC. Its protein product is CASRPGTGENNEQFF. The full variable domain, rest sourced from reference TRBV5-5 and TRBJ2-1, is DAGVTQSPTHLIKTRGQQVTLRCSPISGHKSVSWYQQVLGQGPQFIFQYYEKEERGRGNFPDRFSARQFPNYSSELNVNALLLGDSALYLCASRPGTGENNEQFFGPGTRLTVL.

V is TRBV6-5 and J is TRBJ1-1, with unresolved D. This CDR3 comprises 15 residues. The germline gives CDR1 MNHEY, CDR2 SVGAGI. V dropped 2 bases and J dropped 0 bases, with 10 bases sitting between them. The CDR3 protein is CASSYGVWVNTEAFF. CDR3 in DNA: TGTGCCAGCAGTTACGGTGTTTGGGTGAACACTGAAGCTTTCTTT.